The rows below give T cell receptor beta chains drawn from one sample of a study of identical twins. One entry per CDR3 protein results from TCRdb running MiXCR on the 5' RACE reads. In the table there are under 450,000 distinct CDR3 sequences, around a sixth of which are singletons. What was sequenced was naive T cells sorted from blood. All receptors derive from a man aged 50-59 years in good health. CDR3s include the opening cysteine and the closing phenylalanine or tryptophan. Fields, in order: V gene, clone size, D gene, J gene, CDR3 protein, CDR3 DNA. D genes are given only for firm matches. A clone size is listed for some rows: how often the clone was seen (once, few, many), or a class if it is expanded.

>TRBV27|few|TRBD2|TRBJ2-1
CASSSLGEGFYNEQFF
TGTGCCAGCAGTTCTTTGGGGGAGGGCTTCTACAATGAGCAGTTCTTC
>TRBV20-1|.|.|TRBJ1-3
CSARDLQGPGNTIYF
TGCAGTGCTAGAGATCTTCAGGGGCCTGGAAACACCATATATTTT
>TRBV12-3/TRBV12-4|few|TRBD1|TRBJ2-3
CASRATGGWDTQYF
TGTGCCAGCAGGGCGACAGGGGGCTGGGATACGCAGTATTTT
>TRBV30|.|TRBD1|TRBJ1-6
CAWSAGQGAASPLHF
TGTGCCTGGAGTGCGGGACAGGGGGCGGCTTCACCCCTCCACTTT
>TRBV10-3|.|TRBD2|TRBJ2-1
CAISEGTSPHNEQFF
TGTGCCATCAGTGAGGGGACTAGCCCCCACAATGAGCAGTTCTTC
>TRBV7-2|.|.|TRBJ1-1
CASSFGQGPANTEAFF
TGTGCCAGCAGCTTCGGCCAAGGGCCCGCGAACACTGAAGCTTTCTTT
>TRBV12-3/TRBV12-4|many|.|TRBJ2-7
CASSADYYEQYF
TGTGCCAGCAGCGCAGACTACTACGAGCAGTACTTC
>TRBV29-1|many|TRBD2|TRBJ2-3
CSVGGLAGGSTDTQYF
TGCAGCGTTGGGGGACTAGCGGGAGGGTCCACAGATACGCAGTATTTT
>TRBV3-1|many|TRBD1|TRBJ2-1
CASSHPGQGVLHNEQFF
TGTGCCAGCAGCCACCCGGGACAGGGGGTTCTGCACAATGAGCAGTTCTTC
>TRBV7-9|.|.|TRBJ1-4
CASSSRQRNEKLFF
TGTGCCAGCAGCTCCAGACAGCGCAATGAAAAACTGTTTTTT
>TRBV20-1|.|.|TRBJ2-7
CSASSTGGAYEQYF
TGCAGTGCTAGTTCGACAGGAGGAGCCTACGAGCAGTACTTC
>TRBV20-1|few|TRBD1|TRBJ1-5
CSARKGTGDNQPQHF
TGCAGTGCTAGGAAAGGGACAGGAGACAATCAGCCCCAGCATTTT
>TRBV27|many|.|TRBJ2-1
CASSLPTTVNNEQFF
TGTGCCAGCAGTCTACCAACCACAGTCAACAATGAGCAGTTCTTC
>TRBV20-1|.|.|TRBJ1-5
CSASSVRGFNQPQHF
TGCAGTGCTAGTTCGGTCAGGGGTTTCAATCAGCCCCAGCATTTT
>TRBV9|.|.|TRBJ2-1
CASSVDVWGHSYEQFF
TGTGCCAGCAGCGTAGATGTGTGGGGGCATTCTTATGAGCAGTTCTTC
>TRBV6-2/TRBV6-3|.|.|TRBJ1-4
CASSYLNGNLFF
TGTGCCAGCAGTTACTTAAATGGAAATCTGTTTTTT
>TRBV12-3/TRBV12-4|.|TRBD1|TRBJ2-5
CASSLAKTGRGETQYF
TGTGCCAGCAGTTTAGCAAAGACAGGGAGAGGGGAGACCCAGTACTTC
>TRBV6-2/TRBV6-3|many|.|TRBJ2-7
CASRGSSYEQYF
TGTGCCAGCAGGGGCAGCTCCTACGAGCAGTACTTC
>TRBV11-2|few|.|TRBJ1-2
CASSLVAAGAYGYTF
TGTGCCAGCAGCTTAGTGGCGGCAGGGGCCTATGGCTACACCTTC
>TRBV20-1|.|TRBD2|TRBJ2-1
CSALLTGTSAEQFF
TGCAGTGCTCTATTGACCGGGACTAGCGCTGAGCAGTTCTTC
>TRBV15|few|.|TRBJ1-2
CATSREGNNYGYTF
TGTGCCACCAGCAGAGAGGGGAATAACTATGGCTACACCTTC
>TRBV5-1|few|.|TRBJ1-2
CASSLAQGGDGYTF
TGCGCCAGCAGCTTGGCACAGGGAGGGGATGGCTACACCTTC
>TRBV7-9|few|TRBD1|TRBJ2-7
CASSTTTGFGEQYF
TGTGCCAGCAGCACCACGACAGGGTTCGGCGAGCAGTACTTC
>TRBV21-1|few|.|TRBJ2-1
CASSRVAQFF
TGTGCCAGCAGCCGGGTTGCCCAGTTCTTC
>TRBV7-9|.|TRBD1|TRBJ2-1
CASSLEFMTGGEQFF
TGTGCCAGCAGCTTAGAGTTTATGACAGGGGGTGAGCAGTTCTTC
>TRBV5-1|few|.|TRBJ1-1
CASSLGGGVANTEAFF
TGCGCCAGCAGCTTAGGCGGGGGAGTAGCGAACACTGAAGCTTTCTTT
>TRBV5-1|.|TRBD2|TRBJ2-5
CASRLAGVQETQYF
TGCGCCAGCAGGCTAGCGGGAGTCCAAGAGACCCAGTACTTC
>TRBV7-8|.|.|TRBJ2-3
CASREEITDTQYF
TGTGCCAGCAGGGAGGAGATTACAGATACGCAGTATTTT
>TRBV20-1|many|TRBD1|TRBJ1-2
CSATTRQGMGYTF
TGCAGTGCTACAACTCGACAGGGAATGGGCTACACCTTC
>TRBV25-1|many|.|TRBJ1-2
CASSVGGVNTF
TGTGCCAGCAGTGTAGGTGGGGTTAACACCTTC
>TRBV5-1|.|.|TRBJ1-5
CASSPGQRRDQPQHF
TGCGCCAGCAGTCCTGGGCAGCGTAGAGATCAGCCCCAGCATTTT
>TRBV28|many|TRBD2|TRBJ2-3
CASSLGLAGVGPTDTQYF
TGTGCCAGCAGTTTGGGACTAGCGGGAGTGGGGCCCACAGATACGCAGTATTTT
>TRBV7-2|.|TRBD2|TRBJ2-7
CASSLAYRGLAGTYEQYF
TGTGCCAGCAGCTTAGCGTACCGAGGACTAGCGGGAACCTACGAGCAGTACTTC
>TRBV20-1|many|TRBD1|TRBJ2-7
CSASSGTGGYEQYF
TGCAGTGCTAGCTCGGGGACAGGGGGTTACGAGCAGTACTTC
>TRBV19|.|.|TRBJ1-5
CASSIKRVPRSQPQHF
TGTGCCAGTAGTATTAAGAGGGTTCCTCGAAGCCAGCCCCAGCATTTT
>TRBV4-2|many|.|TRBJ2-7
CASTPSLGTYEQYF
TGTGCCAGCACCCCATCTCTAGGAACCTACGAGCAGTACTTC
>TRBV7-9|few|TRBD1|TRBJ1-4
CASSPTGPPNEKLFF
TGTGCCAGCAGCCCGACAGGGCCCCCTAATGAAAAACTGTTTTTT
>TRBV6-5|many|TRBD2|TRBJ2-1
CASTLLAGVNEQFF
TGTGCCAGCACTTTACTAGCGGGAGTTAATGAGCAGTTCTTC
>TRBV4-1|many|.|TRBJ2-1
CASSQDGVPGNEQFF
TGCGCCAGCAGCCAAGACGGTGTTCCGGGGAATGAGCAGTTCTTC
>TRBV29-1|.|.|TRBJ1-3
CSVPGTASSGNTIYF
TGCAGCGTTCCCGGGACGGCCAGCTCTGGAAACACCATATATTTT
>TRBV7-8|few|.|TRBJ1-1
CASSPLRPNTEAFF
TGTGCCAGCAGCCCCCTCAGGCCGAACACTGAAGCTTTCTTT
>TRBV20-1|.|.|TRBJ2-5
CSARPGQETQYF
TGCAGTGCCCGCCCCGGACAAGAGACCCAGTACTTC
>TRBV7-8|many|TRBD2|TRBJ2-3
CASSLVGTTPSRADTQYF
TGTGCCAGCAGCTTAGTCGGGACTACTCCTTCGAGGGCAGATACGCAGTATTTT
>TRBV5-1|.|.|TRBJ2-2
CASSFPPTGELFF
TGCGCCAGCAGCTTTCCCCCAACCGGGGAGCTGTTTTTT
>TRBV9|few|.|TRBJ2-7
CASSVGGEIYEQYF
TGTGCCAGCAGCGTAGGGGGCGAGATCTACGAGCAGTACTTC
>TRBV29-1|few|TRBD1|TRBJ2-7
CSVEGDRGGEQYF
TGCAGCGTTGAGGGGGACAGGGGCGGCGAGCAGTACTTC
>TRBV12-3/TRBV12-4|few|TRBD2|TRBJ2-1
CASSFIAGANEQFF
TGTGCCAGCAGTTTCATAGCGGGAGCCAATGAGCAGTTCTTC
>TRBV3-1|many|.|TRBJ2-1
CASSQDWPSRLEQFF
TGTGCCAGCAGCCAAGATTGGCCTAGCCGTCTTGAGCAGTTCTTC
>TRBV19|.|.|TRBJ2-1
CASSNGGFGPNYNEQFF
TGTGCCAGTAGTAACGGCGGGTTCGGGCCAAACTACAATGAGCAGTTCTTC
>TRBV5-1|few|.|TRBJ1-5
CASSLEGFSNQPQHF
TGCGCCAGCAGCTTGGAGGGGTTTAGCAATCAGCCCCAGCATTTT
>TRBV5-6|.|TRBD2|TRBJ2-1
CASSLPTSGAYNEQFF
TGTGCCAGCAGCCTTCCGACTAGCGGGGCCTACAATGAGCAGTTCTTC
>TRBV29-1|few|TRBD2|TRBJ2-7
CSVRHGAGGPGYF
TGCAGCGTCCGCCACGGGGCGGGAGGGCCGGGATACTTC
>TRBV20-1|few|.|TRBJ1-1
CSARTRLGARGTEAFF
TGCAGTGCTAGAACCCGATTGGGAGCAAGGGGCACTGAAGCTTTCTTT
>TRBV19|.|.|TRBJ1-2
CASSSRDNYGYTF
TGTGCCAGTAGTTCCCGGGATAACTATGGCTACACCTTC
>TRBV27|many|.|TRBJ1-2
CASSPQLIHGYTF
TGTGCCAGCAGTCCGCAGCTGATCCATGGCTACACCTTC
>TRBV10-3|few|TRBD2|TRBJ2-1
CAIQAFVAGVPGNEQFF
TGTGCCATCCAGGCCTTTGTAGCGGGAGTGCCGGGAAATGAGCAGTTCTTC
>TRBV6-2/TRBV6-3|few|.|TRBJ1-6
CASLDRTNSPLHF
TGTGCCAGCCTTGACAGGACAAATTCACCCCTCCACTTT
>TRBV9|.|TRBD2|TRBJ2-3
CASSVAPGGSTDTQYF
TGTGCCAGCAGCGTAGCCCCGGGGGGGAGCACAGATACGCAGTATTTT
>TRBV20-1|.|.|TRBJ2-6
CSARAGGWANVLTF
TGCAGTGCTAGAGCTGGTGGATGGGCCAACGTCCTGACTTTC